Below are 21 T cell receptor beta chains sequenced from a single sample in a study of CXCR3 chemokines and chemotherapy response in bladder cancer. Each CDR3 protein is one row after TCRdb ran MiXCR on the PCR reads. The data contain 3,000 to 3,500 distinct CDR3 sequences, approximately 16% of them singletons. The sample was acquired from a patient whose treatment included neoadjuvant chemotherapy. These receptor sequences come from a human donor with bladder cancer that did not respond to neoadjuvant chemotherapy.

V usage is TRBV12-3 or TRBV12-4 and J usage is TRBJ2-7; 9 nucleotides line up with TRBD1. This CDR3 is 18 amino acids long. V trimming: 3 bases; J trimming: 1 base; junction bases outside the gene matches: 13. CDR3 residues: CASSFSILQGAGSYEQYF. CDR3 coding DNA: TGTGCCAGCAGTTTCTCGATCCTACAGGGGGCCGGATCCTACGAGCAGTACTTC.

This clonotype was seen a few times. V usage is TRBV19 and J usage is TRBJ2-5; 12 positions match TRBD2. V dropped 5 bases and J dropped 2; count of bases not matched to a gene: 3. The CDR3 is 15 residues long. The germline V gene has CDR1 LNHDA and CDR2 SQIVND (reference sequence). The CDR3, as DNA: TGTGCCAGTAGTGAACTAGCGGGGGGTCAAGAGACCCAGTACTTC. Translated, it gives CASSELAGGQETQYF.

The chain carries TRBV20-1 and TRBJ2-5; 12 nucleotides line up with TRBD2. Looked up from germline, CDR1 is DFQATT and CDR2 is SNEGSKA (reference sequence). V lost 1 base to trimming and J lost 2 bases; unmatched junction nucleotides: 8. The CDR3 contains 17 residues. In DNA form, the CDR3 reads TGCAGTGCTAGAGGGACTAGCGGGGCCCGATCACAAGAGACCCAGTACTTC. Translating it yields CSARGTSGARSQETQYF.

This clonotype is labeled as medium-sized. J is TRBJ2-6 and V is TRBV19; D gene unclear. The V gene lost 6 bases and the J gene lost 0 bases, with 9 bases spanning the gap. The germline CDR1 and CDR2 sequences are LNHDA and SQIVND (reference sequence). The CDR3 loop spans 15 amino acids. The CDR3 region is CASRGLSSGANVLTF. CDR3 DNA: TGTGCCAGTAGGGGATTGAGCTCTGGGGCCAACGTCCTGACTTTC.

This clonotype was counted at least ten times. The rearrangement joins TRBV5-4 to TRBJ1-3; unclear D gene. The CDR3 runs 13 residues. Germline CDR1 SGHNT, CDR2 YYREEE (reference sequence). Deletions cut 4 bases from V and 0 bases from J, with 5 bases between. CDR3 region: CASSTNSGNTIYF. DNA for the CDR3: TGTGCCAGCAGCACCAACTCTGGAAACACCATATATTTT.

This clonotype is deemed medium-sized. This sequence joins TRBV19 and TRBJ2-5, with TRBD2 matching 11 bases. V trimming: 4 bases; J trimming: 5 bases; junction bases outside the gene matches: 6. This CDR3 is built from 15 residues. Germline CDR1 is LNHDA and CDR2 is SQIVND (reference sequence). The CDR3 region has the DNA TGTGCCAGTAGTACGCTAGCGGGGGGCGGCGAGACCCAGTACTTC. Encoded protein: CASSTLAGGGETQYF.

In this sample, this clonotype is medium-sized (0.01 to 0.1%). V and J are TRBV6-1 and TRBJ2-3; 7 positions agree with TRBD1. The CDR3 loop spans 14 amino acids. V was clipped by 1 base and J by 5 bases; unmatched bases: 3. Germline CDR1 MNHNS, CDR2 SASEGT. This CDR3 is CASSEVDRKDTQYF. DNA of the CDR3: TGTGCCAGCAGTGAAGTGGACAGGAAAGATACGCAGTATTTT.

In its sample, this clonotype was seen many times. The gene calls are TRBV5-6 and TRBJ1-4, with TRBD1 as a possible D gene (5 bases). Germline CDR1 reads SGHDT; CDR2 reads YYEEEE. The CDR3 is 17 amino acids. Trimming removed 1 base at V and 2 bases at J, with 15 bases between. The CDR3 nucleotides are TGTGCCAGCAGCTTGCGCCCCGGGGGTGGCACTAATGAAAAACTGTTTTTT. Its translation is CASSLRPGGGTNEKLFF.

On this clonotype itself: It differs at one base from a far larger clone, so likely a read error. The chain joins TRBV12-3 or TRBV12-4 to TRBJ2-3; tentative D call: TRBD1 (6 bases). The V end lost 6 bases, the J end lost 2 bases, and 18 bases lay between the germline ends. The length of the CDR3 is 16 residues. The CDR3 reads CASSRQGSGYTDTQYF. CDR3 coding DNA: TGTGCCAGCAGCCGCCAGGGGAGCGGATACACAGATACGCAGTATTTT.

By sample share, this clonotype is large. The gene calls are TRBV6-6 and TRBJ2-2, with D possibly called TRBD1 or TRBD2 (6 bases each). The V end lost 7 bases, the J end lost 1 base, and 10 bases lay between the germline ends. The CDR3 is 14 amino acids. Germline V gives CDR1 MNHNY, CDR2 SVGAGI (reference sequence). CDR3 amino acids: CASNGGLNTGELFF. The CDR3 nucleotides are TGTGCCAGCAACGGGGGCCTGAACACCGGGGAGCTGTTTTTT.

This clonotype is medium-sized in the sample. The rearrangement links TRBV7-9 to TRBJ2-5, with no clear D. The germline V and J ends were trimmed by 2 bases and 5 bases, with 9 bases remaining between them. Germline V gene sequence: CDR1 SEHNR, CDR2 FQNEAQ (reference sequence). This CDR3 is 13 amino acids long. CDR3 residues: CASSLLALETQYF. DNA of the CDR3: TGTGCCAGCAGCTTACTTGCATTGGAGACCCAGTACTTC.

This clonotype was detected many times. V usage is TRBV5-4 and J usage is TRBJ1-1; TRBD1 is a possible D gene (5 bases). The CDR3 runs to 15 residues. From germline, CDR1 is SGHNT and CDR2 YYREEE (reference sequence). The germline V and J ends were trimmed by 0 bases and 4 bases, with 13 bases remaining between them. For the CDR3, the DNA is TGTGCCAGCAGCTTGGACGGGCGGGGCAGCACTGAAGCTTTCTTT. It translates to CASSLDGRGSTEAFF.

The CDR3 DNA sequence: TGCGCCAGCACCGGGCGCTCCACAGATACGCAGTATTTT. Translating it yields CASTGRSTDTQYF. V usage is TRBV5-1 and J usage is TRBJ2-3; D is unresolved. The CDR3 covers 13 residues. Germline loops: CDR1 SGHRS, CDR2 YFSETQ. Trimming left V 6 bases short and J 2 bases short, with 10 bases between.

This clonotype was detected many times. The chain recombines TRBV20-1 with TRBJ2-7; TRBD1 aligns across 7 bases. Germline CDR1 reads DFQATT; CDR2 reads SNEGSKA (reference sequence). V lost 0 bases and J lost 6; bases outside the gene matches: 11. The CDR3 extends over 15 amino acids. CDR3 amino acids: CSARDTRQGLGEQYF. The CDR3 bases are TGCAGTGCTAGAGATACGAGACAGGGTTTAGGCGAGCAGTACTTC.

The chain employs TRBV20-1 and TRBJ2-7; 7 bases align to TRBD2. Looked up from germline, CDR1 is DFQATT and CDR2 is SNEGSKA (reference sequence). The trim removed 6 bases at V and 7 bases at J, leaving 18 bases unmatched. This CDR3 has 15 residues. CDR3 nucleotides: TGCAGTGCCAGCCGGAGTGGGGCGGGGGATCGTGAGCAGTACTTC. Protein sequence: CSASRSGAGDREQYF.

Of note for this clonotype: With only one base between it and a far larger clone, this is likely a read error. The CDR3 spells CAISDVLAGNTQYF. The CDR3 DNA follows: TGTGCCATCAGTGACGTCCTAGCCGGAAATACGCAGTATTTT. The J gene is TRBJ2-3, the V gene TRBV10-3, with D possibly TRBD2 on 5 matching bases. Germline assignment: CDR1 ENHRY and CDR2 SYGVKD. The CDR3 consists of 14 residues. V was trimmed by 3 bases and J by 7 bases, leaving 14 bases between them.

Of note for this clonotype: A far larger clone is just one base off, so this is likely a read error. CDR3 region: CDSSPRTGSGADTQYF. Written as DNA, the CDR3 is TGTGACAGCAGTCCCCGGACAGGCTCCGGGGCAGATACGCAGTATTTT. This sequence joins TRBV6-5 and TRBJ2-3; 7 positions match TRBD1. From germline, CDR1 is MNHEY and CDR2 SVGAGI. The CDR3 runs to 16 residues.

This clonotype is medium-sized. This chain connects TRBV7-9 to TRBJ2-1; D perhaps matches TRBD2 (6 bases). V lost 0 bases and J lost 4, with 19 bases in between. CDR1 SEHNR and CDR2 FQNEAQ come from the germline V gene (reference sequence). This CDR3 region has 18 residues. CDR3: CASSLASRWDSQYNEQFF. In DNA, the CDR3 is TGTGCCAGCAGCTTAGCCTCCAGGTGGGACTCCCAATACAATGAGCAGTTCTTC.

Judged by abundance, this clonotype is medium-sized. This CDR3 reads CASRMGTDTQYF. DNA for the CDR3: TGTGCCAGCAGGATGGGCACAGATACGCAGTATTTT. The chain joins TRBV6-6 to TRBJ2-3; no clear D gene. The CDR3 has 12 amino acids. Germline V lookup: CDR1 MNHNY, CDR2 SVGAGI (reference sequence). V was cut by 6 bases and J by 1 base, with 5 bases left in between.

This clonotype was recorded at least ten times. The chain is built from TRBV15 and TRBJ1-1; tentative D call: TRBD1 (6 bases). V was trimmed by 4 bases and J by 6 bases, leaving 12 bases between them. This CDR3 region has 13 residues. Germline V gene lookup returns CDR1 LNHNV and CDR2 YYDKDF (reference sequence). CDR3 residues: CATSTGDLPEAFF. Written as DNA, the CDR3 is TGTGCCACCAGCACAGGGGACCTACCTGAAGCTTTCTTT.

This clonotype appeared many times. The chain has TRBV14 and TRBJ2-1, with a possible D match to TRBD1 (6 bases). The germline gives CDR1 SGHDN, CDR2 FVKESK. V lost 4 bases and J lost 9, with 22 bases in between. CDR3 length: 16 residues. Here the CDR3 DNA reads TGTGCCAGCAGCCCCGAACGGGACATCATCTCTGGTGAGCAGTTCTTC. Encoded protein: CASSPERDIISGEQFF.